This T cell receptor (beta chain) was profiled in a study of a mutant IDH1 vaccine in newly diagnosed glioma. Assay: immunoSEQ multiplex PCR; the TCRdb copy retains only in-frame clones and omits some. The sample carries almost 95,000 clones, around nine tenths recorded once. CDR1 is GTSNPN and CDR2 is SVGIG in the germline V gene (reference sequence). The CDR3 is 12 residues long. V lost 7 bases to trimming and J lost 2 bases; unmatched junction nucleotides: 2. The time point here: week 47, end of study. Topical imiquimod was applied with each vaccine dose, which held 300 ug of mutant IDH1 20-mer peptide. Details on this clone: The target antigen is unknown.

This TCR was recovered from a woman aged 45-65 years with glioma. This specimen consisted of PBMCs, obtained from a glioma patient whose treatment included an IDH1 peptide vaccine. This rearrangement joins TRBV30 to TRBJ1-5; TRBD1 matches at 7 bases. The CDR3, as DNA: TGTGCCTTTGACAGGGGCAATCAGCCCCAGCATTTT. Translation: CAFDRGNQPQHF. The variable domain in full, with the rest retrieved from reference TRBV30 and TRBJ1-5, is SQTIHQWPATLVQPVGSPLSLECTVEGTSNPNLYWYRQAAGRGLQLLFYSVGIGQISSEVPQNLSASRPQDRQFILSSKKLLLSDSGFYLCAFDRGNQPQHFGDGTRLSIL.